This TCR beta chain originates from a study of early T cells in non-severe SARS-CoV-2 infection. General observations from the study: Using VDJdb, the matching emphasized anti-spike CD8 responses while missing private and CD4 specificities.

Trimming took 5 bases from V and 9 from J; bases not matched to a gene: 14. Looked up from germline, CDR1 is LNHDA and CDR2 is SQIVND (reference sequence). The CDR3 totals 15 residues. On this clonotype itself: No antigen is known for it.

Individual cDNA molecules received unique molecular identifiers during library preparation. TCRdb passed the 5' RACE reads through MiXCR, listing each CDR3 protein once. This table holds 90,000 to 120,000 distinct CDR3 sequences, 12% found once. V usage is TRBV19 and J usage is TRBJ2-7, with 9 bases that match TRBD1. The sequence derives from an adult who was a healthcare worker with PCR-confirmed SARS-CoV-2 infection or an uninfected control (not recorded which). The sequencing sample was made of whole blood. CDR3 bases: TGTGCCAGTAGTGCGCTCGATACAGGGGGCGTCGCGCAGTACTTC. Translation gives CASSALDTGGVAQYF.